This T cell receptor (beta chain) was retrieved from a study of vaccination and CD4 T cells after COVID-19. Study-level background: The peptides that stimulated the cells were overlapping spike peptides from SARS-CoV-2, HCoV-NL63, HCoV-OC43 and HCoV-229E. Points from the study as a whole: Convalescent patients displayed spike mono-reactivity in 304 of 307 vaccine-specific clones. SARS-CoV-2-reactive clonotype medians increased from about 22 to 38, not significantly.

Sequencing of cultured CD4+ T cell DNA used the Oncomine TCR Beta short-read assay. In TCRdb, the PCR reads were re-called with MiXCR into one record per CDR3 protein. The sample includes more than 9,000 distinct CDR3 sequences, about 23% seen only once; the top ten take under 30%. V was shortened by 2 bases and J by 7 bases, with 18 bases between the two germline ends. The CDR3 extends over 17 amino acids. A remark on this clonotype: Its specificity is not known.

Treatment here: approximately nine-day PBMC culture with coronavirus spike peptide pools or control peptides (ViraFEST assay). Wells that each held about 2 million PBMCs were cultured with roughly 9.8 IU/ml IL-2 and approximately 9 ug/ml peptide pools. The sample consisted of CD4+ T cells from blood, cultured in vitro, taken before SARS-CoV-2 vaccination. The chain combines TRBV12-3 or TRBV12-4 with TRBJ1-6, with a tentative D call TRBD1 (5 bases). This sequence was found in a human donor who received a COVID-19 vaccine. Written as DNA, the CDR3 is TGTGCCAGCAGTTTAAGACTGGGCAGGGAACTCAATTCACCCCTCCACTTT. This translates into CASSLRLGRELNSPLHF.